This T cell receptor beta chain was found in a study of cytomegalovirus exposure and HLA in healthy donors. Though probably carrying unrecorded immune exposures, donors were nominally healthy at sampling. J lost 4 bases, V lost 6 bases, and 5 bases had no gene match. The germline CDR1 and CDR2 sequences are MNHEY and SMNVEV (reference sequence). The CDR3 totals 15 residues. 60 Vbeta and 13 Jbeta primers were used in PCR. Assay: immunoSEQ multiplex PCR; the TCRdb copy retains only in-frame clones and omits some. This sample has fewer than 95,000 clones, with 80% found just once. Input material: PBMCs. The chain couples TRBV27 to TRBJ1-6; TRBD1 matches 8 bases. This sequence originates from a young man in good health and CMV-seronegative. CDR3 nucleotide sequence: TGTGCCAGCAGGGGGACAGGATGGTATAATTCACCCCTCCACTTT. Protein product: CASRGTGWYNSPLHF.